The entry that follows covers one TCR beta chain sequence. Its antigen is unknown. This entry belongs to a study of graft-versus-host responses after intestinal transplantation. The overall study: All of the recipients had induction that used anti-thymocyte globulin, then tacrolimus and steroids for around three years.

Profiling relied on immunoSEQ multiplex PCR, and the TCRdb table lists in-frame clones only, not all of them. This table holds 15,000 or so clones, more than 85% found once. Broader study findings: Peak circulating GvH clone levels were associated with early post-transplant HvG declines. Patients who carried graft-donor T cell macrochimerism also had high graft-versus-host to host-versus-graft clonal ratios in their allografts. The marrow of recipients harbored GvH clones, and ileum or blood showed some of them first.

The sequence came from a human patient who received an intestinal transplant, so some T cells may come from the graft donor. This sample comprised PBMCs, obtained 1032 days after intestinal transplantation.

The CDR3 DNA sequence: TGCGCCAGCAGTGAGTCGCAGGTAGGAGAGCAGTACTTC. The encoded protein is CASSESQVGEQYF. This chain connects TRBV10-2 to TRBJ2-7; D gene unclear. From germline, CDR1 is WSHSY and CDR2 SAAADI. Trimming shortened V by 0 bases and J by 7 bases, and 10 bases separated the two germline ends. The CDR3 covers 13 residues.